A single sample gave rise to the 18 T cell receptor beta chains below, sequenced in a study of T-cell memory formation after mild COVID-19 (dated by TCRdb to about 2021). Library method: 5' RACE. The run used an Illumina NovaSeq 6000. TCRdb reworked the public reads: Q25 trimming with fastp, MiXCR clone assembly, productive beta chains retained. Rows are combined by CDR3 protein, so each entry shows the most common genes and DNA. The sample has fewer than 450,000 distinct CDR3 sequences on record, around 21% of them singletons. Jointly, the top ten make up about an eighth of the sample. Material: PBMCs or a T cell subset sorted from them (not recorded which). The receptors were sampled from an adult woman who had mild COVID-19 (a few samples of this study predate the infection). The sample titles of this study are shuffled in the database, so cell type and time point are left out; the donor was told from shared clones.

V is TRBV6-5 and J is TRBJ1-1, with TRBD1 matching 8 bases. Germline V CDR1 and CDR2: MNHEY, SVGAGI. CDR3 length: 15 residues. V shed 5 bases, J shed 5 bases, and the junction held 10 bases outside the gene matches. CDR3 DNA: TGTGCCAGCAGTCGAGACAGGGGAGGGCGGACTGAAGCTTTCTTT. This codes for CASSRDRGGRTEAFF.

V is TRBV7-2 and J is TRBJ2-5; 8 positions match TRBD1. Trimming at V came to 5 bases and at J to 4 bases, leaving 12 bases not matched to a gene. The CDR3 is made up of 16 amino acids. Germline V gene lookup returns CDR1 SGHTA and CDR2 FQGNSA. The CDR3 region is CASSPSLGQGRETQYF. DNA for the CDR3: TGTGCCAGCAGCCCTTCCCTCGGACAGGGCCGAGAGACCCAGTACTTC.

This clonotype was observed a few times. The rearrangement uses TRBV18 and TRBJ1-2, with 8 positions matching TRBD1. The CDR3 is 15 residues long. Germline lookup yields CDR1 KGHSH and CDR2 LQKENI. The V segment lost 3 bases and the J segment 6 bases; nucleotides outside the gene matches: 9. The CDR3 reads CASSPSDRAGHGYTF. The CDR3 DNA reads TGTGCCAGCTCACCCTCGGACAGGGCTGGCCATGGCTACACCTTC. The complete variable domain, with remaining parts taken from reference TRBV18 and TRBJ1-2, reads NAGVMQNPRHLVRRRGQEARLRCSPMKGHSHVYWYRQLPEEGLKFMVYLQKENIIDESGMPKERFSAEFPKEGPSILRIQQVVRGDSAAYFCASSPSDRAGHGYTFGSGTRLTVV.

The genes are TRBV2 and TRBJ2-3; the match to TRBD2 covers 10 bases. Germline-derived CDR1 and CDR2 are SNHLY and FYNNEI. V lost 7 bases to trimming and J lost 3 bases; unmatched junction nucleotides: 7. The CDR3 length is 15 residues. CDR3 DNA: TGTGCCAGCACCCAAGAGGGACTAGCGACAGATACGCAGTATTTT. It specifies CASTQEGLATDTQYF.

This clonotype came up many times. CDR3 region: CASSSPSGSQTGELFF. CDR3 bases: TGTGCCAGCAGCTCTCCTAGCGGGAGTCAAACCGGGGAGCTGTTTTTT. V is TRBV7-9 and J is TRBJ2-2, with TRBD2 matching 10 bases. Per germline, CDR1 SEHNR and CDR2 FQNEAQ (reference sequence). The V and J ends lost 4 bases and 5 bases, in that order; junction bases with no gene match: 7. The CDR3 sequence is 16 residues long. The full variable domain, with the rest looked up from reference TRBV7-9 and TRBJ2-2, is DTGVSQNPRHKITKRGQNVTFRCDPISEHNRLYWYRQTLGQGPEFLTYFQNEAQLEKSRLLSDRFSAERPKGSFSTLEIQRTEQGDSAMYLCASSSPSGSQTGELFFGEGSRLTVL.

The chain couples TRBV13 to TRBJ1-2, with D possibly being TRBD1 (5 bases). V lost 2 bases to trimming and J lost 8 bases, with 12 bases between them. Germline CDR1 PRHDT, CDR2 FYEKMQ (reference sequence). This CDR3 has 13 residues. The CDR3 reads CASSLRTRRGYTF. CDR3 bases: TGTGCCAGCAGCTTACGGACACGTCGGGGCTACACCTTC.

This clonotype was picked up a small number of times. The chain carries TRBV7-2 and TRBJ2-3; possibly TRBD1 or TRBD2 for D (5 bases each). The germline gives CDR1 SGHTA, CDR2 FQGNSA. V lost 4 bases to trimming and J lost 1 base, with 9 bases between them. The CDR3 is 14 amino acids. CDR3 DNA: TGTGCCAGCAGCTGGGGGTCGCGCACAGATACGCAGTATTTT. Its protein is CASSWGSRTDTQYF.

The CDR3 loop is CAIRSQWDRGRETQYF. CDR3 bases: TGTGCCATCCGATCGCAGTGGGACAGGGGGAGAGAGACCCAGTACTTC. The chain couples TRBV6-6 to TRBJ2-5; 11 bases are a match to TRBD1. CDR1 and CDR2 (germline): MNHNY, SVGAGI (reference sequence). Trimming at V came to 10 bases and at J to 4 bases, leaving 14 bases not matched to a gene. The CDR3 has 16 residues.

This clonotype turned up a few times. The chain uses TRBV5-1 and TRBJ1-1, with 7 bases that match TRBD1. Germline CDR1 is SGHRS and CDR2 is YFSETQ. Trimming at V came to 7 bases and at J to 0 bases, leaving 6 bases not matched to a gene. This CDR3 region has 14 residues. Written as DNA, the CDR3 is TGCGCCAGCGGGGACAGACTGTTGAACACTGAAGCTTTCTTT. Translation gives CASGDRLLNTEAFF.

There are a few counts of this clonotype. This chain links TRBV3-1 with TRBJ2-1; D gene uncertain. Per the germline V gene, CDR1 is LGHDT and CDR2 is YNNKEL (reference sequence). This CDR3 contains 16 residues. V lost 1 base and J 6 bases, leaving 16 bases between the germline ends. CDR3 sequence reads: CASSQGSFYRTNEQFF. The DNA for the CDR3 is TGTGCCAGCAGCCAAGGATCTTTCTACAGAACCAATGAGCAGTTCTTC.

This chain connects TRBV27 to TRBJ2-4; possibly TRBD1 for D (5 bases). The V end was cut by 5 bases, the J end by 3 bases, with 14 bases between. This CDR3 comprises 15 residues. Germline CDR1 MNHEY, CDR2 SMNVEV (reference sequence). In nucleotides, the CDR3 is TGTGCCAGCAGTCTCAGGGAAGTGGACAAAAACATTCAGTACTTC. Translated, it gives CASSLREVDKNIQYF.

The CDR3 DNA reads TGCAGTGCCTCTACGTTTTTGGCAGGGGGCAACCAAGAGACCCAGTACTTC. It is translated as CSASTFLAGGNQETQYF. The gene calls are TRBV20-1 and TRBJ2-5, with 8 bases identical to TRBD1. The CDR3 runs to 17 residues. V shed 6 bases, J shed 0 bases, and the junction held 15 bases outside the gene matches. Germline lookup yields CDR1 DFQATT and CDR2 SNEGSKA (reference sequence).

The V and J genes are TRBV5-1 and TRBJ1-2, with a weak D call TRBD1 (6 bases). Germline V CDR1 and CDR2: SGHRS, YFSETQ. Trimming took 7 bases from V and 6 from J, leaving 22 bases between them. The CDR3 runs 15 residues. CDR3 in amino acids: CASLRAGGNRDGYTF. CDR3 nucleotide sequence: TGCGCCAGCTTGAGGGCCGGGGGCAACCGGGATGGCTACACCTTC.

The rearrangement uses TRBV4-1 and TRBJ2-7; D perhaps matches TRBD2 (5 bases). Germline V gene data show CDR1 as MGHRA and CDR2 as YSYEKL. The CDR3 runs 13 residues. V was trimmed by 1 base and J by 6 bases, leaving 10 bases between them. The CDR3 loop reads CASSQATSGEQYF. In nucleotides, the CDR3 is TGCGCCAGCAGCCAAGCCACGAGCGGCGAGCAGTACTTC.

In its sample, this clonotype was seen many times. This chain links TRBV20-1 with TRBJ2-7, with D perhaps matching TRBD1 (5 bases). CDR3 length equals 11 residues. Germline CDR1 DFQATT, CDR2 SNEGSKA (reference sequence). Trimming shortened V by 6 bases and J by 4 bases, and 10 bases separated the two germline ends. Here the CDR3 DNA reads TGCAGTGCGCTCCAGGGATACGAGCAGTACTTC. Translated, it gives CSALQGYEQYF.

The chain joins TRBV12-3 or TRBV12-4 to TRBJ2-5, with unresolved D. This CDR3 is built from 13 residues. The V end was cut by 2 bases, the J end by 2 bases, with 6 bases between. The CDR3 region has the DNA TGTGCCAGCAGTTTAAGCCTTCAAGAGACCCAGTACTTC. Translation gives CASSLSLQETQYF.

The chain is built from TRBV7-2 and TRBJ1-1, with D unclear. Germline assignment: CDR1 SGHTA and CDR2 FQGNSA. With 3 bases removed from V and 0 bases from J, the gap between germline ends came to 11 bases. This CDR3 has 15 residues. This chain's CDR3 is CASSLRGFLNTEAFF. The CDR3 region has the DNA TGTGCCAGCAGCTTGCGAGGTTTCTTGAACACTGAAGCTTTCTTT.

This clonotype was found many times. The CDR3 DNA is TGTGCCAGCGAAACTAGGGCGAACACCGGGGAGCTGTTTTTT. Amino acids: CASETRANTGELFF. The J gene is TRBJ2-2, the V gene TRBV9, with D tentatively TRBD2 (5 bases). Trimming took 7 bases from V and 0 from J, leaving 10 bases between them. This CDR3 is 14 amino acids long. CDR1 SGDLS and CDR2 YYNGEE come from the germline V gene.